These 3 T cell receptor beta chains were sequenced from one sample in a study of blood T cell repertoires in COVID-19. Clones were sequenced by immunoSEQ multiplex PCR, and TCRdb holds only the in-frame ones, with some missing. The profile shows around 72,000 clones, 75% to 90% of them singletons. The sample comprised peripheral blood. These receptors all stem from a man aged 45-65 years with active COVID-19.

V is TRBV9 and J is TRBJ1-5; 7 bases map to TRBD1. This CDR3 comprises 15 residues. Germline V gene lookup returns CDR1 SGDLS and CDR2 YYNGEE. The junction had 5 bases not matched to a gene; V was cut back by 3 bases and J by 2 bases. DNA of the CDR3: TGTGCCAGCAGCGCCCCTAGGGGGCGCAATCAGCCCCAGCATTTT. This gives the protein CASSAPRGRNQPQHF.

The V call is TRBV6-2 or TRBV6-3, the J call TRBJ2-5; TRBD2 matches 12 bases. The germline gives CDR1 MNHEY, CDR2 SVGEGT. The junction had 4 bases not matched to a gene; V was cut back by 4 bases and J by 4 bases. This CDR3 spans 15 amino acids. CDR3 nucleotide sequence: TGTGCCAGCAGTTTGACTAGCGGGAGAACAGAGACCCAGTACTTC. This sequence encodes CASSLTSGRTETQYF.

The CDR3 coding sequence is TGTGCCACCAGCAGACAGGAGGGGACTGAAGCTTTCTTT. It codes for CATSRQEGTEAFF. The V gene is TRBV15, the J gene TRBJ1-1, with D maybe TRBD1 (5 bases). V was trimmed by 2 bases and J by 5 bases, leaving 9 bases between them. CDR1 and CDR2 (germline): LNHNV, YYDKDF (reference sequence). The CDR3 is 13 amino acids. The full variable domain, in which reference TRBV15 and TRBJ1-1 provide the parts outside the CDR3, is DAMVIQNPRYQVTQFGKPVTLSCSQTLNHNVMYWYQQKSSQAPKLLFHYYDKDFNNEADTPDNFQSRRPNTSFCFLDIRSPGLGDTAMYLCATSRQEGTEAFFGQGTRLTVV.